Listed below are T cell receptor beta chains from one sample, sequenced in a study of Tregs in tolerant kidney transplant recipients. TCRdb's table, derived via immunoSEQ multiplex PCR, lists solely in-frame clones and lacks some. The sample has more than 90,000 clones, 85% to 95% seen once. The sequenced sample consisted of CD4+ T cells from blood. The receptors here all came from a human donor in good health. CDR3s include the opening cysteine and the closing phenylalanine or tryptophan. D genes are given only for firm matches. Where a row states a size, it is once, few, many or the class of an expanded clone; other rows omit it.

abundance,j_gene,v_gene,d_gene,CDR3aa,CDR3nt
NA,TRBJ2-2,TRBV18,NA,CASSPWAIDTGELFF,TGTGCCAGCTCACCATGGGCTATAGACACCGGGGAGCTGTTTTTT
once,TRBJ2-2,TRBV29-1,TRBD1,CSVAWTGAGELFF,TGCAGCGTTGCCTGGACAGGGGCTGGGGAGCTGTTTTTT
NA,TRBJ2-3,TRBV4-2,NA,CASSQESSAVTDTQYF,TGTGCCAGCAGCCAAGAGTCTAGCGCCGTCACAGATACGCAGTATTTT
once,TRBJ1-1,TRBV6-6,NA,CASSYYWDTEAFF,TGTGCCAGCAGTTACTATTGGGACACTGAAGCTTTCTTT
NA,TRBJ2-2,TRBV19,TRBD1,CASRSQGTANTGELFF,TGTGCCAGTAGATCACAGGGGACCGCGAACACCGGGGAGCTGTTTTTT
NA,TRBJ2-3,TRBV29-1,TRBD1,CSVELGTDSTDTQYF,TGCAGCGTTGAACTAGGGACAGATAGCACAGATACGCAGTATTTT
NA,TRBJ2-5,TRBV19,TRBD2,CASSGLLATYQETQYF,TGTGCCAGTAGTGGGTTACTAGCGACGTACCAAGAGACCCAGTACTTC
NA,TRBJ1-5,TRBV5-6,TRBD1,CASSSGQVNQPQHF,TGTGCCAGCAGCTCGGGACAGGTCAATCAGCCCCAGCATTTT
NA,TRBJ2-1,TRBV20-1,NA,CSAPRNEQFF,TGCAGTGCCCCCAGGAATGAGCAGTTCTTC
NA,TRBJ2-3,TRBV9,TRBD2,CASSYRTRGDTQYF,TGTGCCAGCAGCTACCGGACTAGGGGAGATACGCAGTATTTT
NA,TRBJ2-3,TRBV29-1,NA,CSVGPDSRGATQYF,TGCAGCGTTGGGCCCGACAGTCGAGGGGCTACGCAGTATTTT
NA,TRBJ2-1,TRBV7-9,TRBD2,CASSRRTSRNYNEQFF,TGTGCCAGCAGCCGACGGACTAGCCGAAACTACAATGAGCAGTTCTTC